The entry below describes one TCR beta chain. As yet, its antigen is unknown. The CDR3 extends over 14 amino acids. Germline CDR1 and CDR2: SGHTA and FQGTGA. Losses at the gene ends were 1 base for V and 5 bases for J; bases not matched to a gene: 4. Primers: 60 Vbeta forward and 13 Jbeta reverse. Original processing methods: The count from a later analysis was about 80 million unique TCR beta chains, about 9.9 million of them shared. This table comes from immunoSEQ multiplex PCR, and its TCRdb copy is limited to in-frame clones, with some not included. V and J calls and clone size follow that table, whereas D and trimming were derived from the DNA. This table has under 200,000 clones, 75% to 85% appearing once. The sample originates from a study of cytomegalovirus exposure and HLA in healthy donors. Study-level points and caveats: A later look showed TCR association rates differing by HLA locus, highest for DRB1 and lowest for HLA-C. In a later analysis, several top co-occurrence clusters appeared linked to parvovirus B19, influenza, CMV and Epstein-Barr virus.

The sequence came from a male donor in good health and CMV-seropositive. The rearrangement uses TRBV7-3 and TRBJ2-7; 8 nucleotides match TRBD2. Material for sequencing was PBMCs. CDR3 amino acids: CASSLISGSNEQYF. CDR3 sequence (DNA): TGTGCCAGCAGCTTAATAAGCGGGAGTAACGAGCAGTACTTC.